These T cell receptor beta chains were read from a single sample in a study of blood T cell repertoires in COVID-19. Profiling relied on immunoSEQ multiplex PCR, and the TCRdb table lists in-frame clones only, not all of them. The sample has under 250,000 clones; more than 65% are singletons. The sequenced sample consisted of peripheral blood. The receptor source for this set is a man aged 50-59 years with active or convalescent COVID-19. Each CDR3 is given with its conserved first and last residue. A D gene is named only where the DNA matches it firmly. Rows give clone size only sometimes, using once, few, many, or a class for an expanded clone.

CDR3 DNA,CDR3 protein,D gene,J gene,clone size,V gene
TGTGCCAGCAGCCATGGGGGGGGGCCCTACGAGCAGTACTTC,CASSHGGGPYEQYF,-,TRBJ2-7,many,TRBV3-1/TRBV3-2
TGTGCCAGCAGCTCCCCAGGAGAAGCTTTCTTT,CASSSPGEAFF,-,TRBJ1-1,-,TRBV3-1/TRBV3-2
TGTGCCGGGGGACTCGATGGCTACACCTTC,CAGGLDGYTF,-,TRBJ1-2,-,TRBV6-5
TGTGCCAGCAATAGGCAGGGGGAAAATGAGCAGTTCTTC,CASNRQGENEQFF,TRBD1,TRBJ2-1,-,TRBV2
TGTGCCACCAGTGCCCAGGGTCCCCAAGGGCAGCCCCAGCATTTT,CATSAQGPQGQPQHF,-,TRBJ1-5,-,TRBV24-1
TGTGCCACCAGCAGAGAAGCCCCGTCCCACGAGCAGTACTTC,CATSREAPSHEQYF,-,TRBJ2-7,-,TRBV15
TGTGCCAGTAGTGCTAGCGGGGGGGCCTCCTACAATGAGCAGTTCTTC,CASSASGGASYNEQFF,TRBD2,TRBJ2-1,-,TRBV19
TGCGCCAGCAGCTTGGTTCTAGCGGGGGGCGCACGATTACAAGAGACCCAGTACTTC,CASSLVLAGGARLQETQYF,TRBD2,TRBJ2-5,-,TRBV5-1
TGTGCCACCAGTGACCCCCGGGGGGAGAACACCGGGGAGCTGTTTTTT,CATSDPRGENTGELFF,TRBD2,TRBJ2-2,-,TRBV24-1
TGCGCCAGCAGCTTGTACAGCGGGGGGGAAGGAGAGACCCAGTACTTC,CASSLYSGGEGETQYF,TRBD2,TRBJ2-5,-,TRBV5-1
TGTGCCAGCAGCCTGGGACAGGGTAACGAAAAACTGTTTTTT,CASSLGQGNEKLFF,TRBD1,TRBJ1-4,-,TRBV7-9
TGTGCCAGCAGCTTACTACCCCGGCAGACGGGTTCACCCCTCCACTTT,CASSLLPRQTGSPLHF,-,TRBJ1-6,once,TRBV7-2
TGTGCCAGCAGTTCCATGGGGGCTAGCGGGGGAGAGACCCAGTACTTC,CASSSMGASGGETQYF,TRBD2,TRBJ2-5,-,TRBV7-2
TGTGCCACCAGTGCAGGGGGCAACGGTGGCTACACCTTC,CATSAGGNGGYTF,TRBD1,TRBJ1-2,many,TRBV24-1
TGCGCCAGCAGCTCCGGAAGGGGAAATGGCTACACCTTC,CASSSGRGNGYTF,-,TRBJ1-2,-,TRBV5-1
TGCAGCGTTGAAGCACAGTCCTACGAGCAGTACTTC,CSVEAQSYEQYF,-,TRBJ2-7,-,TRBV29-1